Each of the 26 T cell receptor beta chains below was sequenced from the same sample in a study of shared clonotypes between healthy human individuals. Generated by immunoSEQ multiplex PCR, the TCRdb table keeps only in-frame clones and is missing some. The sample shows about 1.1 million clones, 75% to 85% of them seen only once. Input material: memory CD4+ T cells from PBMCs. Subset of the sample: CD45RA-negative fraction. Source of these receptors: a man between 18 and 35 years old in good health. Some clones in this sample may be carry-over from other donors' samples.

This chain joins TRBV27 and TRBJ1-1, with D possibly matching TRBD1 (5 bases). The CDR3 length is 17 residues. Germline V CDR1 and CDR2: MNHEY, SMNVEV (reference sequence). Trimming shortened V by 5 bases and J by 1 base, and 20 bases separated the two germline ends. CDR3 sequence (DNA): TGTGCCAGCAGTCCCCTGAGTTTGGGACGGAGGAACACTGAAGCTTTCTTT. Residues: CASSPLSLGRRNTEAFF.

This chain links TRBV4-3 with TRBJ2-7; tentative D call: TRBD2 (7 bases). CDR3 length: 16 amino acids. Germline loops: CDR1 LGHNA, CDR2 YSLEER. Trimming took 0 bases from V and 5 from J, leaving 17 bases between them. CDR3 loop: CASSQDRGAAGDEQYF. The CDR3 bases are TGCGCCAGCAGCCAAGATCGGGGGGCAGCTGGGGACGAGCAGTACTTC.

On this clone: In the same sample, other DNA sequences code for this CDR3. V usage is TRBV6-1 and J usage is TRBJ1-2; no firm D call. There are 12 residues in the CDR3. Germline CDR1 MNHNS, CDR2 SASEGT. V was clipped by 4 bases and J by 3 bases, with 6 bases between them. CDR3 sequence (DNA): TGTGCCAGCAGTGCTCAGGACTATGGCTACACCTTC. Amino acid sequence: CASSAQDYGYTF.

CDR3 amino acids: CASRQDRSNEKLFF. The CDR3 DNA is TGTGCCAGCAGACAGGACAGGAGTAATGAAAAACTGTTTTTT. The chain is built from TRBV2 and TRBJ1-4, with TRBD1 matching over 7 bases. From germline, CDR1 is SNHLY and CDR2 FYNNEI. The CDR3 is 14 amino acids. Losses at the gene ends were 6 bases for V and 4 bases for J; bases not matched to a gene: 5.

The chain couples TRBV20-1 to TRBJ2-7, with D perhaps matching TRBD1 (6 bases). The CDR3 sequence is 11 residues long. Per germline, CDR1 DFQATT and CDR2 SNEGSKA (reference sequence). V was shortened by 5 bases and J by 4 bases, with 9 bases between the two germline ends. DNA for the CDR3: TGCAGTGCTCCAACAGGGTACGAGCAGTACTTC. Its protein is CSAPTGYEQYF.

To note about this clone: A much more abundant neighbour one base away suggests this may be a read error. As DNA, the CDR3 is TGTGCCAGCAGCTTAGGGGGGGCAGATACGCAGTATTTT. It is translated as CASSLGGADTQYF. The gene calls are TRBV7-7 and TRBJ2-3; D might be TRBD2 (6 bases). Germline V gene sequence: CDR1 SSHAT, CDR2 FNYEAQ (reference sequence). V was cut by 1 base and J by 4 bases, with 6 bases left in between. CDR3 length equals 13 residues. The whole variable domain, remainder taken from reference TRBV7-7 and TRBJ2-3, is GAGVSQSPRYKVTKRGQDVTLRCDPISSHATLYWYQQALGQGPEFLTYFNYEAQPDKSGLPSDRFSAERPEGSISTLTIQRTEQRDSAMYRCASSLGGADTQYFGPGTRLTVL.

The rearrangement links TRBV19 to TRBJ2-5; possible D gene TRBD2, 5 bases. The V end was cut by 3 bases, the J end by 1 base, with 9 bases between. The CDR3 is 14 residues long. Germline-derived CDR1 and CDR2 are LNHDA and SQIVND (reference sequence). CDR3 sequence: CASSIRGSQETQYF. CDR3 in DNA: TGTGCCAGTAGTATCCGGGGATCCCAAGAGACCCAGTACTTC.

The chain couples TRBV10-3 to TRBJ1-3; the match to TRBD1 covers 7 bases. With V trimmed by 8 bases and J by 0 bases, 4 bases remained unmatched. There are 14 residues in the CDR3. Germline CDR1 and CDR2: ENHRY and SYGVKD. CDR3 protein: CAIQTGPSGNTIYF. In nucleotides, the CDR3 is TGTGCCATCCAGACAGGGCCCTCTGGAAACACCATATATTTT.

The chain links TRBV2 to TRBJ1-2; D is unresolved. Looked up from germline, CDR1 is SNHLY and CDR2 is FYNNEI. V was clipped by 6 bases and J by 4 bases, with 15 bases between them. CDR3 length equals 14 residues. The CDR3 protein is CASRNTGGRYGYTF. The CDR3 DNA reads as TGTGCCAGCAGGAATACGGGAGGCCGCTATGGCTACACCTTC.

The chain joins TRBV2 to TRBJ2-2; D not certain. This CDR3 spans 14 amino acids. V was cut by 7 bases and J by 2 bases, with 11 bases left in between. Germline V gene lookup returns CDR1 SNHLY and CDR2 FYNNEI. The DNA of the CDR3 is TGTGCCAGCATAGCCAGATCAAACACCGGGGAGCTGTTTTTT. It is translated as CASIARSNTGELFF.

This chain connects TRBV29-1 to TRBJ1-2; no reliable D call. The CDR3 is 10 amino acids. The germline V and J ends were trimmed by 6 bases and 4 bases, with 6 bases remaining between them. The germline gives CDR1 SQVTM, CDR2 ANQGSEA. The CDR3 sequence: CSVDRYGYTF. DNA for the CDR3: TGCAGCGTGGATCGCTATGGCTACACCTTC.

This chain links TRBV11-2 with TRBJ1-2; D unresolved. The germline V gene has CDR1 SGHAT and CDR2 FQNNGV. The CDR3 runs to 12 residues. V was pared by 3 bases and J by 2 bases, with 4 bases between. The CDR3 DNA reads TGTGCCAGCAGCTTTCGAAACTATGGCTACACCTTC. Translated, it gives CASSFRNYGYTF.

About this clone: A read error may explain this, as a much larger clone is one base away. The same CDR3 can be traced to other DNA sequences in this sample. J is TRBJ1-1 and V is TRBV9, with a weak D call TRBD1 (5 bases). Germline CDR1 reads SGDLS; CDR2 reads YYNGEE. The CDR3 contains 16 residues. CDR3 protein: CASSVGGSRQNTEAFF. The CDR3 DNA sequence: TGTGCCAGCAGCGTAGGGGGCAGCCGACAGAACACCGAAGCTTTCTTT.

For this clone: At one of its ends the junction is not consistent with the germline gene, which may arise from a read error. The V gene is TRBV9, the J gene TRBJ2-2; 7 bases are shared with TRBD2. The CDR3 totals 19 residues. The germline V gene encodes CDR1 SGDLS and CDR2 YYNGEE. CDR3: CAGSDRFRAGPANTGELFF. CDR3 DNA sequence: TGTGCCGGCAGCGACAGATTCCGAGCGGGACCCGCGAACACCGGGGAGCTGTTTTTT.

This chain connects TRBV28 to TRBJ1-1; 11 bases line up with TRBD1. Germline CDR1 reads MDHEN; CDR2 reads SYDVKM. Germline trimming cut 5 bases from V and 7 bases from J; bases unmatched to any gene: 6. The CDR3 runs 14 residues. CDR3 nucleotides: TGTGCCAGCAGTCTCGTGGGACAGGGGGTTGAAGCTTTCTTT. It codes for CASSLVGQGVEAFF.

As for this clone: This CDR3 is also generated by other DNA sequences in the sample. The chain joins TRBV11-2 to TRBJ1-3, with 7 bases fitting TRBD1. Germline values: CDR1 SGHAT, CDR2 FQNNGV. Losses at the gene ends were 6 bases for V and 3 bases for J; bases not matched to a gene: 5. The CDR3 is 14 residues long. The CDR3 region is CASSFGTVGNTIYF. The CDR3 coding sequence is TGTGCCAGCAGTTTCGGGACAGTTGGAAACACCATATATTTT.

Concerning this clone itself: The sample has other DNA sequences that encode this CDR3 too. The gene calls are TRBV19 and TRBJ2-5; D is ambiguous. Between the trimmed V and J ends, which lost 6 bases and 4 bases, there was a span of 6 bases. CDR1 is LNHDA, CDR2 SQIVND, per germline (reference sequence). The CDR3 totals 11 residues. The CDR3 nucleotides read TGTGCCAGTAGGCTCGGAGAGACCCAGTACTTC. As protein: CASRLGETQYF.

The CDR3, as DNA: TGCGCCAGCAGCTTGACTCGGAGCTCCTACGAGCAGTACTTC. It codes for CASSLTRSSYEQYF. The chain is built from TRBV5-1 and TRBJ2-7; D gene ambiguous. Trimming shortened V by 1 base and J by 0 bases, and 8 bases separated the two germline ends. The CDR3 sequence is 14 residues long. CDR1 is SGHRS and CDR2 is YFSETQ in the germline V gene.

The rearrangement links TRBV28 to TRBJ2-7; 7 nucleotides agree with TRBD2. V was clipped by 5 bases and J by 7 bases; unmatched bases: 8. The CDR3 is 13 residues long. Germline values: CDR1 MDHEN, CDR2 SYDVKM. The CDR3 reads CASSNGRAGEQYF. CDR3 coding DNA: TGTGCCAGCAGTAACGGGAGAGCGGGGGAGCAGTACTTC. Together with reference TRBV28 and TRBJ2-7, the CDR3 gives the full variable domain: DVKVTQSSRYLVKRTGEKVFLECVQDMDHENMFWYRQDPGLGLRLIYFSYDVKMKEKGDIPEGYSVSREKKERFSLILESASTNQTSMYLCASSNGRAGEQYFGPGTRLTVT.

V gene TRBV15 combines with J gene TRBJ2-3; D may be TRBD2 (6 bases). Germline lookup yields CDR1 LNHNV and CDR2 YYDKDF (reference sequence). Trimming removed 0 bases from V and 0 bases from J, with 13 bases in between. The CDR3 is 17 residues long. Here the CDR3 reads CATSRDLEGRSTDTQYF. CDR3 nucleotide sequence: TGTGCCACCAGCAGAGATCTGGAGGGGAGAAGCACAGATACGCAGTATTTT. The full variable domain, rest sourced from reference TRBV15 and TRBJ2-3, is DAMVIQNPRYQVTQFGKPVTLSCSQTLNHNVMYWYQQKSSQAPKLLFHYYDKDFNNEADTPDNFQSRRPNTSFCFLDIRSPGLGDTAMYLCATSRDLEGRSTDTQYFGPGTRLTVL.

The chain joins TRBV18 to TRBJ1-5; the D is unclear. This CDR3 is 13 amino acids long. Germline lookup yields CDR1 KGHSH and CDR2 LQKENI. The ends were cut back, 10 bases at V and 3 bases at J, with 13 bases in the middle. DNA of the CDR3: TGTGCCACCAGCGAAGGACTCAATCAGCCCCAGCATTTT. Residues: CATSEGLNQPQHF.

The J gene is TRBJ1-1, the V gene TRBV7-9; weak D call: TRBD1 (5 bases). Germline values: CDR1 SEHNR, CDR2 FQNEAQ (reference sequence). Between the trimmed V and J ends, which lost 6 bases and 1 base, there was a span of 15 bases. This CDR3 is 15 amino acids long. The CDR3 here is CASSKDAGWNTEAFF. The DNA of the CDR3 is TGTGCCAGCAGTAAAGATGCAGGGTGGAACACTGAAGCTTTCTTT.

The gene calls are TRBV7-8 and TRBJ2-1; tentative D call: TRBD2 (6 bases). The CDR3 sequence is 16 residues long. Germline lookup yields CDR1 SGHVS and CDR2 FQNEAQ. V was trimmed by 5 bases and J by 1 base, leaving 15 bases between them. CDR3 DNA: TGTGCCAGCAGCCCGCGGGACCCTGCTTCCTACAATGAGCAGTTCTTC. Its protein is CASSPRDPASYNEQFF.

In DNA form, the CDR3 reads TGCGCCAGCAGCCAAGCCCCCGTACTAGCGGGAGCCACAGATACGCAGTATTTT. As protein: CASSQAPVLAGATDTQYF. The chain uses TRBV4-3 and TRBJ2-3, with 11 positions matching TRBD2. The CDR3 length is 18 residues. Per the germline V gene, CDR1 is LGHNA and CDR2 is YSLEER. V lost 1 base and J lost 2; bases outside the gene matches: 8.

The V call is TRBV29-1, the J call TRBJ2-5; weak D call: TRBD2 (6 bases). There are 12 residues in the CDR3. Trimming shortened V by 4 bases and J by 10 bases, and 16 bases separated the two germline ends. The germline V gene has CDR1 SQVTM and CDR2 ANQGSEA. The CDR3 protein is CSVGLPSGDQYF. The CDR3 bases are TGCAGCGTTGGTCTCCCTTCGGGGGACCAGTACTTC. The full variable domain, its missing parts supplied by reference TRBV29-1 and TRBJ2-5, is SAVISQKPSRDICQRGTSLTIQCQVDSQVTMMFWYRQQPGQSLTLIATANQGSEATYESGFVIDKFPISRPNLTFSTLTVSNMSPEDSSIYLCSVGLPSGDQYFGPGTRLLVL.

This chain connects TRBV5-1 to TRBJ2-5; 13 nucleotides align to TRBD2. With V trimmed by 4 bases and J by 4 bases, 7 bases remained unmatched. The CDR3 runs 16 residues. CDR1 is SGHRS and CDR2 is YFSETQ in the germline V gene. Here the CDR3 reads CASSARTSGRGETQYF. CDR3 coding DNA: TGCGCCAGCAGCGCCCGAACTAGCGGGAGGGGAGAGACCCAGTACTTC.